This T cell receptor beta chain was observed in a study of blood T cell repertoires in COVID-19 (dated by TCRdb to about 2020). Study-wide context: Samples covering the acute and convalescent phases of COVID-19 were provided by collaborators in the United States, Italy and Spain. The material from the prospective study consisted of cDNA or gDNA derived from T cells, B-cell-depleted T cells, or PBMCs. The dataset comprised deeply sampled blood TCRbeta repertoires from subjects exposed to, actively infected with, or recovered from COVID-19. The repertoires were released in a freely available public database intended as a resource for research on the immune response to SARS-CoV-2. The samples were drawn from two sources: the first 160 participants of the ongoing ImmuneRACE study, and fewer than 1,500 subjects contributed by 6 global collaborators. Nearly every sample came with metadata listing a de-identified subject ID, COVID-19 status, age in years and sex. Where HLA class I and class II types were available, the types were taken from metadata supplied by the sample provider, not from assay-based typing. Here is what the overall study found, with its caveats: The quantity of clinical and demographic metadata differed by source and by participant and was supplied without curation.

The CDR3 covers 15 residues, taking in both the cysteine and the phenylalanine. Just CDR3 DNA is preserved here, 45 bases in frame from base 1. V has 4 bases trimmed and J has 4 bases trimmed; junction bases matching no gene number 7. The germline V gene provides CDR1 MDHEN and CDR2 SYDVKM. TCRbeta CDR3 regions were amplified from genomic DNA using the immunoSEQ Assay, a bias-controlled multiplex PCR. From the authors' description of their analysis: Nucleated cell counts per sample were estimated from amplification of reference gene primers within the assay. To quantify the absolute abundance of each unique TCRbeta CDR3 rearrangement, sequence reads were collapsed and filtered. For each sample, productive Simpson clonality was calculated as the square root of Simpson's diversity index across productive rearrangements. Here the immuneACCESS table is served through TCRdb, limited to in-frame sequences with V and J called. Missing clones are a known gap in these copies; in checked studies unresolved V genes cover under half, and the rest lacks a known reason. That table supplies the V and J calls and clone size; D and trimming were determined from the DNA. Counted in this sample were roughly 100,000 clones; roughly 85% of them appeared once. 1.5% to 2% of the sample lies in the top ten.

Each collaborating institution followed its own protocols to collect whole blood in K2EDTA tubes. For TCRbeta analysis, collaborators shipped samples in one of three forms: frozen whole blood, isolated PBMCs, or DNA extracted from either of those sample types. A remark on this clone: Its binding antigen is unknown. One base away there is no much larger clone; base qualities are not given.

Sequences were obtained from peripheral blood. This clonotype originated in a woman in her 70s with active or convalescent COVID-19. The chain was built from TRBV28 and TRBJ2-7; 10 nucleotides in the junction match TRBD1. The CDR3: CASSSRQGASYEQYF. Read as DNA, the sequence is TGTGCCAGCAGTTCCCGACAGGGGGCATCTTACGAGCAGTACTTC.